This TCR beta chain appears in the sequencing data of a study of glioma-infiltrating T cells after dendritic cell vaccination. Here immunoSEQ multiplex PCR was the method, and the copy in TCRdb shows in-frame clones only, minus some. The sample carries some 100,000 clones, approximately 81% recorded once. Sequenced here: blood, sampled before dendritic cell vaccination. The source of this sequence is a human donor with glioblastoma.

The CDR3, as DNA: TGTGCCAGCAGCAATGGACAGGGGTCCTACGAGCAGTACTTC. Residues: CASSNGQGSYEQYF. V gene TRBV7-2 combines with J gene TRBJ2-7; 9 nucleotides agree with TRBD1. This CDR3 contains 14 residues. Germline trimming cut 5 bases from V and 1 base from J; bases unmatched to any gene: 3. Germline lookup yields CDR1 SGHTA and CDR2 FQGNSA.